This TCR beta chain is from a study of blood T cell repertoires in COVID-19 (TCRdb year 2020). With respect to the entire study: The collaborator samples originated in the United States, Italy and Spain and spanned the acute and convalescent phases of COVID-19. The material from the prospective study consisted of cDNA or gDNA derived from T cells, B-cell-depleted T cells, or PBMCs. Subjects who had been exposed to COVID-19, were actively infected with it, or had recovered from it provided the deeply sampled blood TCRbeta repertoires that made up the dataset. The repertoires were released in a freely available public database meant as a resource for research on the immune response to SARS-CoV-2. Samples were obtained from the ongoing ImmuneRACE study (first 160 participants) and from over a thousand subjects provided by 6 global collaborators. A de-identified subject ID, COVID-19 status, age in years and sex were almost always included in the sample metadata. Where available, HLA class I and class II types were obtained from metadata supplied by the sample provider rather than from assay-based typing. Points the paper makes about the study in general: The quantity of clinical and demographic metadata differed by source and by participant and was supplied without curation.

TCRbeta CDR3 regions were amplified from genomic DNA by means of the immunoSEQ Assay, a bias-controlled multiplex PCR. From the authors' description of their analysis: The number of nucleated cells in each sample was estimated by amplification of reference gene primers within the assay. To quantify the absolute abundance of each unique TCRbeta CDR3 rearrangement, sequence reads were collapsed and filtered. For each sample, productive Simpson clonality was calculated as the square root of Simpson's diversity index across productive rearrangements. TCRdb holds this immuneACCESS table with in-frame rearrangements only. Some clones are missing; in checked studies, unresolved V genes explain under half, and the rest has no known cause. V and J calls and clone size are those listed in that table; D and trimming were worked out from the DNA. The sample yields 330,000 or so clones; 88% were counted once. About 5% of the sample goes to the ten largest clones.

About this clone itself: The antigen it recognizes is unknown. Base qualities are not at hand, and no much larger clone is one base apart.

Participants in the prospective study were aged 18 to 89 years, lived in 20 to 30 United States geographic areas, and enrolled through a virtual design. In the prospective study, cohorts were assigned on the basis of participant-reported clinical history obtained from a screening survey and a study questionnaire. For ImmuneRACE Cohort 3, a participant was defined as recovered based on two consecutive negative NP/OP PCR tests, clearance by a healthcare professional, or resolution of symptoms. Each participant in the prospective study had whole blood, serum and a nasopharyngeal or oropharyngeal swab collected by mobile phlebotomists. Prospective study participants could optionally give additional blood draws and questionnaires over an approximately two-month period. Before DNA extraction, prospective study blood samples were shipped either frozen or at room temperature. The specimen sequenced was PBMCs or T cells enriched from blood (not recorded which). This receptor was identified in a man aged 30-40 years who had recovered from COVID-19.

At the DNA level, the sequence is TGTGCCAGCAGCGCTCACCGGGAAAGGAGACTGAACACCATATATTTT. Its protein product is CASSAHRERRLNTIYF. The sequence links TRBV9 to TRBJ1-3; the D gene cannot be named for sure. CDR1 and CDR2, looked up from the germline V gene, are SGDLS and YYNGEE. The CDR3, cysteine through phenylalanine, is 16 amino acids long. The retained sequence is limited to the CDR3, 48 bases, with the frame set at the first base. V and J lose 3 bases and 7 bases, and a span of 20 bases separates them.